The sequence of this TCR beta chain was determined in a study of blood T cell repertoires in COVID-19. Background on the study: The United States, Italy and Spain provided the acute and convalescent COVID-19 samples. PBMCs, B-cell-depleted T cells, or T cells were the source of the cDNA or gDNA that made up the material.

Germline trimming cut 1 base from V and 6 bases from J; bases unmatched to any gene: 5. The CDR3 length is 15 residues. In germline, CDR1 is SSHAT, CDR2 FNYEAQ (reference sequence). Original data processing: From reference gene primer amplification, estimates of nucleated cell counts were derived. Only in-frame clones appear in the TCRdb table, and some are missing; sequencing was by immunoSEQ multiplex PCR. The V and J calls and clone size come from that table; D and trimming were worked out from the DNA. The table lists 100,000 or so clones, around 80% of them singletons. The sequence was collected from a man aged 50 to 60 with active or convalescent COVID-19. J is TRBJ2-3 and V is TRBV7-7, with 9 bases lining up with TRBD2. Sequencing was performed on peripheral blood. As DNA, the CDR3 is TGTGCCAGCAGCTTAGGGGGACTAGCAGGCGATACGCAGTATTTT. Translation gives CASSLGGLAGDTQYF.